Below are 27 T cell receptor beta chains sequenced from a single sample in a study of cytomegalovirus exposure and HLA in healthy donors. The PCR employed 60 Vbeta primers together with 13 Jbeta primers. TCRdb's copy holds only in-frame clones and misses some; the assay was immunoSEQ multiplex PCR. The top ten clones hold just under 3% of a sample with about 180,000 clones, 70% to 75% of them seen once. Sequencing was done on a sample of PBMCs. All receptors derive from a male donor in good health and CMV-seronegative.

The rearrangement links TRBV6-4 to TRBJ1-2; D not resolved. The CDR3 contains 15 residues. Between the trimmed V and J ends, which lost 6 bases and 8 bases, there was a span of 22 bases. The germline V gene has CDR1 MRHNA and CDR2 SNTAGT. The CDR3 region is CASSHGGPQKGGYTF. The DNA for the CDR3 is TGTGCCAGCAGCCACGGAGGGCCCCAAAAAGGGGGCTACACCTTC.

This clone was counted between two and nine times. The CDR3 spells CASSLRGKAFF. CDR3 nucleotide sequence: TGTGCCAGTAGTCTCAGGGGTAAAGCTTTCTTT. V and J are TRBV19 and TRBJ1-1; tentative D call: TRBD1 (6 bases). Germline loops: CDR1 LNHDA, CDR2 SQIVND (reference sequence). The V end was cut by 5 bases, the J end by 9 bases, with 10 bases between. The CDR3 totals 11 residues.

There are a few counts of this clone. The V call is TRBV30, the J call TRBJ1-1, with 7 bases aligning to TRBD1. CDR3 length: 14 residues. Germline CDR1 GTSNPN, CDR2 SVGIG (reference sequence). V lost 3 bases to trimming and J lost 7 bases; unmatched junction nucleotides: 11. For the CDR3, the DNA is TGTGCCTGGAGCCCGGGACAGAAAACAAATGAAGCTTTCTTT. Protein sequence: CAWSPGQKTNEAFF.

As DNA, the CDR3 is TGTGCCTGGACCGGAGGGCCCTACAATGAGCAGTTCTTC. Translation: CAWTGGPYNEQFF. The chain uses TRBV30 and TRBJ2-1; D perhaps matches TRBD2 (6 bases). Germline assignment: CDR1 GTSNPN and CDR2 SVGIG (reference sequence). V lost 4 bases and J lost 2, with 9 bases in between. The CDR3 consists of 13 residues. The complete variable domain, with remaining parts taken from reference TRBV30 and TRBJ2-1, reads SQTIHQWPATLVQPVGSPLSLECTVEGTSNPNLYWYRQAAGRGLQLLFYSVGIGQISSEVPQNLSASRPQDRQFILSSKKLLLSDSGFYLCAWTGGPYNEQFFGPGTRLTVL.

V is TRBV4-2 and J is TRBJ1-6, with D possibly TRBD1 on 6 matching bases. Germline lookup yields CDR1 LGHNA and CDR2 YNFKEQ. The CDR3 runs to 13 residues. The V end was cut by 8 bases, the J end by 6 bases, with 11 bases between. The CDR3 DNA reads as TGTGCCAGCCGACAGGACCTTAATTCACCCCTCCACTTT. Protein sequence: CASRQDLNSPLHF.

This chain connects TRBV6-5 to TRBJ2-2, with D possibly matching TRBD1 (7 bases). The CDR3 contains 16 residues. Trimming took 0 bases from V and 5 from J, leaving 13 bases between them. The germline gives CDR1 MNHEY, CDR2 SVGAGI. CDR3 protein: CASSYSRRGHTGELFF. In DNA form, the CDR3 reads TGTGCCAGCAGTTACTCGAGGAGGGGGCATACCGGGGAGCTGTTTTTT.

This clone was counted a few times. The genes are TRBV7-8 and TRBJ1-4; no clear D gene. V lost 4 bases and J 0 bases, leaving 9 bases between the germline ends. The length of the CDR3 is 15 residues. Per germline, CDR1 SGHVS and CDR2 FQNEAQ. CDR3 in DNA: TGTGCCAGCAGCTCTCAGGTGGCAACTAATGAAAAACTGTTTTTT. Encoded protein: CASSSQVATNEKLFF.

V and J are TRBV9 and TRBJ1-1; perhaps TRBD1 as D (5 bases). Trimming took 2 bases from V and 6 from J, leaving 11 bases between them. There are 13 residues in the CDR3. Germline CDR1 is SGDLS and CDR2 is YYNGEE. The CDR3 sequence: CASSVTDSSEAFF. The CDR3 DNA reads TGTGCCAGCAGCGTGACAGATTCTTCTGAAGCTTTCTTT.

The chain uses TRBV4-3 and TRBJ1-1; TRBD1 matches 10 bases. The CDR3 sequence is 15 residues long. With V trimmed by 3 bases and J by 6 bases, 7 bases remained unmatched. Germline V lookup: CDR1 LGHNA, CDR2 YSLEER. The CDR3 sequence is CASSQRPGQGSEAFF. The CDR3 nucleotides read TGCGCCAGCAGCCAGAGACCGGGACAGGGGTCTGAAGCTTTCTTT.

The chain has TRBV11-2 and TRBJ1-1; D uncertain. Trimming took 7 bases from V and 0 from J, leaving 12 bases between them. CDR3 size: 14 residues. Germline V gene lookup returns CDR1 SGHAT and CDR2 FQNNGV. The CDR3 DNA is TGTGCCAGCACGTTTGGCGGCATGAACACTGAAGCTTTCTTT. It yields the protein CASTFGGMNTEAFF.

The chain employs TRBV7-2 and TRBJ1-5; no clear D gene. Germline assignment: CDR1 SGHTA and CDR2 FQGNSA. The CDR3 runs 13 residues. Trimming pared 2 bases from V and 5 bases from J, leaving 7 bases between. The CDR3 nucleotides are TGTGCCAGCAGCTTACCGGGGTATCAGCCCCAGCATTTT. It encodes CASSLPGYQPQHF.

The chain couples TRBV10-3 to TRBJ2-7, with 12 positions matching TRBD2. The CDR3 is made up of 16 amino acids. Trimming at V came to 0 bases and at J to 5 bases, leaving 5 bases not matched to a gene. Germline-derived CDR1 and CDR2 are ENHRY and SYGVKD. CDR3 in DNA: TGTGCCATCAGTGAGTCCTTGACTAGCGGGAGAAACGAGCAGTACTTC. Its translation: CAISESLTSGRNEQYF.

V and J are TRBV30 and TRBJ2-4, with D tentatively TRBD1 (5 bases). This CDR3 comprises 12 residues. The V gene lost 3 bases and the J gene lost 15 bases, with 18 bases spanning the gap. Germline-derived CDR1 and CDR2 are GTSNPN and SVGIG (reference sequence). The chain's CDR3 is CAWSLDRSLRYF. In nucleotides, the CDR3 is TGTGCCTGGAGCCTTGACAGATCCCTTCGGTACTTC.

The chain employs TRBV6-6 and TRBJ1-6; 8 bases fit TRBD1. CDR1 MNHNY and CDR2 SVGAGI come from the germline V gene (reference sequence). The CDR3 has 16 residues. Unmatched junction bases numbered 14, after V lost 7 bases and J lost 9 bases. For the CDR3, the DNA is TGTGCCAGCACTAAAGACAGGGGACTGGGATTTTCACCCCTCCACTTT. The encoded protein is CASTKDRGLGFSPLHF.

The chain is built from TRBV28 and TRBJ1-5, with D perhaps matching TRBD1 (6 bases). Per the germline V gene, CDR1 is MDHEN and CDR2 is SYDVKM. The CDR3 is 16 amino acids. Trimming took off 7 bases at V and 5 bases at J, with 21 bases between the two ends. Here the CDR3 reads CASTLMGGPSHQPQHF. The CDR3 nucleotides are TGTGCCAGCACCCTTATGGGGGGGCCCTCCCATCAGCCCCAGCATTTT.

The genes are TRBV29-1 and TRBJ2-4, with D possibly TRBD2 on 5 matching bases. CDR1 SQVTM and CDR2 ANQGSEA come from the germline V gene. The CDR3 is made up of 14 amino acids. V lost 7 bases and J lost 7, with 20 bases in between. The CDR3 DNA reads as TGCAGCGCCTACCCCGGGTTCGGGGTTAACATTCAGTACTTC. It codes for CSAYPGFGVNIQYF.

The V and J genes are TRBV6-7 and TRBJ2-7, with 7 bases lining up with TRBD1. TRBV6-7 is an ORF; its function is uncertain. CDR3 size: 14 residues. V trimming: 6 bases; J trimming: 3 bases; junction bases outside the gene matches: 8. The CDR3 reads CASRLDRVFYEQYF. CDR3 DNA: TGTGCCAGCAGACTCGACAGGGTTTTCTACGAGCAGTACTTC.

V and J are TRBV5-1 and TRBJ2-1; maybe TRBD2 (5 bases). Germline V CDR1 and CDR2: SGHRS, YFSETQ. V lost 0 bases and J lost 0, with 7 bases in between. The CDR3 runs to 15 residues. The CDR3 DNA reads TGCGCCAGCAGCTTGGGCACTAGCTCCTACAATGAGCAGTTCTTC. Its protein product is CASSLGTSSYNEQFF.

This clone came up a few times. An end of the junction differs from the germline gene, which may be a read error. V usage is TRBV25-1 and J usage is TRBJ1-6; D is perhaps TRBD1 (5 bases). The length of the CDR3 is 13 residues. Germline V gives CDR1 MGHDK, CDR2 SYGVNS. CDR3 sequence reads: CASRGLRNSPLYF. The CDR3, as DNA: TGTGCCAGCAGGGGGCTAAGGAATTCACCCCTCTACTTT.

For this clone: Within the sample, other DNA sequences also encode this same CDR3. This chain joins TRBV28 and TRBJ2-5; the D gene is possibly TRBD1 (6 bases). This CDR3 comprises 15 residues. Germline V gives CDR1 MDHEN, CDR2 SYDVKM. Trimming removed 6 bases at V and 4 bases at J, with 18 bases between. CDR3 nucleotide sequence: TGTGCCAGCAGCTTAATGCAGGGGTACCGAGAGACCCAGTACTTC. It encodes CASSLMQGYRETQYF.

The rearrangement joins TRBV11-2 to TRBJ1-6; 7 bases agree with TRBD1. The CDR3 totals 16 residues. V trimming: 3 bases; J trimming: 0 bases; junction bases outside the gene matches: 2. The germline CDR1 and CDR2 sequences are SGHAT and FQNNGV. CDR3 DNA: TGTGCCAGCAGCTTGGACAGGAGCTCCTATAATTCACCCCTCCACTTT. Residues: CASSLDRSSYNSPLHF.

The chain employs TRBV25-1 and TRBJ1-1; 10 bases are a match to TRBD1. Trimming cost V 8 bases and J 4 bases; bases outside gene matches: 7. The CDR3 runs 14 residues. The V gene's germline CDR1 is MGHDK and CDR2 SYGVNS. Written as DNA, the CDR3 is TGTGCCAGCTCCGGGACAGGGGTTACCACTGAAGCTTTCTTT. Protein: CASSGTGVTTEAFF.

The chain carries TRBV6-5 and TRBJ2-7; 7 nucleotides align to TRBD2. CDR3 size: 16 residues. The V gene's germline CDR1 is MNHEY and CDR2 SVGAGI. J was trimmed by 2 bases and V by 0 bases; bases with no gene match: 7. The CDR3 here is CASSYSMSGDTYEQYF. The CDR3 DNA sequence: TGTGCCAGCAGTTACTCGATGAGCGGGGATACCTACGAGCAGTACTTC.

The chain links TRBV29-1 to TRBJ2-1, with D tentatively TRBD1 (5 bases). This CDR3 spans 17 amino acids. Germline CDR1 reads SQVTM; CDR2 reads ANQGSEA. The ends were cut back, 0 bases at V and 4 bases at J, with 19 bases in the middle. DNA for the CDR3: TGCAGCGTTGAAGATCTTTCAGGGCCATCGGCTTACAATGAGCAGTTCTTC. Amino acid sequence: CSVEDLSGPSAYNEQFF.

A remark on this clone: Distinct nucleotide sequences in the sample also encode this CDR3. The rearrangement links TRBV6-5 to TRBJ2-7; the match to TRBD1 covers 9 bases. The ends lost 6 bases at V and 3 bases at J; junction bases unmatched: 6. Per germline, CDR1 MNHEY and CDR2 SVGAGI. CDR3 length equals 14 residues. CDR3 residues: CASSPGQGYYEQYF. DNA for the CDR3: TGTGCCAGCAGCCCGGGACAGGGCTACTACGAGCAGTACTTC.

The chain is built from TRBV19 and TRBJ2-7, with a possible D match to TRBD2 (6 bases). V lost 10 bases, J lost 6 bases, and 16 bases lay in between. Per the germline V gene, CDR1 is LNHDA and CDR2 is SQIVND (reference sequence). The length of the CDR3 is 12 residues. This CDR3 is CATSIWGGEQYF. CDR3 DNA: TGTGCCACCTCTATCTGGGGAGGCGAGCAGTACTTC.

The chain carries TRBV15 and TRBJ2-1; D call uncertain. The germline V and J ends were trimmed by 3 bases and 4 bases, with 10 bases remaining between them. Germline V gene lookup returns CDR1 LNHNV and CDR2 YYDKDF (reference sequence). The CDR3 loop spans 14 amino acids. The CDR3 nucleotides read TGTGCCACCAGCAGTCGGGTAGAGTACAATGAGCAGTTCTTC. Residues: CATSSRVEYNEQFF.